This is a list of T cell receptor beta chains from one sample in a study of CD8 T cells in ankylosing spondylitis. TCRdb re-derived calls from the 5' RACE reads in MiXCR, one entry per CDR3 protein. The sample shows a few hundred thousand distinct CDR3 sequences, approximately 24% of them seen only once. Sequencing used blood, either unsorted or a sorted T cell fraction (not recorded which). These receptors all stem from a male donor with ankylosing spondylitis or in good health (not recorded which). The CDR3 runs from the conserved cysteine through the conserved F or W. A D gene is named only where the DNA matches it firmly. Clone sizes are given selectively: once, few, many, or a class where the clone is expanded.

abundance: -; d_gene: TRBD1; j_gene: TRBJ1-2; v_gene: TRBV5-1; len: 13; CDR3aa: CASSSGQGVGYTF; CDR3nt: TGCGCCAGCAGCTCCGGACAGGGGGTTGGCTACACCTTC
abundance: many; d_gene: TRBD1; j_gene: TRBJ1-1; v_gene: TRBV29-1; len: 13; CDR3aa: CSVTDRADTEAFF; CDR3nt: TGCAGCGTTACGGACAGGGCCGACACTGAAGCTTTCTTT
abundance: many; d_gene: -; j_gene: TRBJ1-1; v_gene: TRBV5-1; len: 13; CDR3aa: CASSFGTDRGAFF; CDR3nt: TGCGCCAGCAGCTTTGGGACGGACCGCGGTGCTTTCTTT
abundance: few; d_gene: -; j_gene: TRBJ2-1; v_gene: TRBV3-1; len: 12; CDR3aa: CASSPRGRGQFF; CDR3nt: TGTGCCAGCAGCCCTAGGGGGCGGGGGCAGTTCTTC
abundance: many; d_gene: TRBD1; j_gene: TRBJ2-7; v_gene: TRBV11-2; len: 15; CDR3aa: CASSRGTGFAYEQYF; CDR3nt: TGTGCCAGCAGCCGGGGGACAGGGTTTGCGTACGAGCAGTACTTC
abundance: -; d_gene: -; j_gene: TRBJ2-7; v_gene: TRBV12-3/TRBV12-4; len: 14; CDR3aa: CASSQSGSPYEQYF; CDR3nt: TGTGCCAGCAGCCAAAGCGGCTCCCCCTACGAGCAGTACTTC
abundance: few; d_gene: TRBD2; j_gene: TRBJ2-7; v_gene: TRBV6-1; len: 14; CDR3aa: CASRVAGARHEQYF; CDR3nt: TGTGCCAGCAGGGTGGCGGGAGCCCGCCACGAGCAGTACTTC
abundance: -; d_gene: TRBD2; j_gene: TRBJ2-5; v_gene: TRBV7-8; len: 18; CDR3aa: CASSYRTSGRTREKTQYF; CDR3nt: TGTGCCAGCAGCTACCGGACTAGCGGGAGAACCAGGGAGAAGACCCAGTACTTC
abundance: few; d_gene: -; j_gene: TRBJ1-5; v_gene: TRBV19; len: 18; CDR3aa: CASSIGWGRVTQNQPQHF; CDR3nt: TGTGCCAGTAGTATCGGCTGGGGGCGGGTCACACAAAATCAGCCCCAGCATTTT
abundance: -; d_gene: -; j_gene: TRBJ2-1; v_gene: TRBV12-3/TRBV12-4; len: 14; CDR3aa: CASSVGSTYNEQFF; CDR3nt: TGTGCCAGCAGTGTTGGCTCAACCTACAATGAGCAGTTCTTC
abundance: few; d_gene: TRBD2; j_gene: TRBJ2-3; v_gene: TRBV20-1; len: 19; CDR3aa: CSAREQEGRGGLNTDTQYF; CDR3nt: TGCAGTGCTAGAGAGCAGGAAGGTCGGGGGGGGCTGAACACAGATACGCAGTATTTT
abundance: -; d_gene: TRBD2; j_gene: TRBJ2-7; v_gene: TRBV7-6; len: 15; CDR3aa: CASSLEAGGPYEQYF; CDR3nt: TGTGCCAGCAGCTTAGAGGCGGGGGGGCCTTACGAGCAGTACTTC
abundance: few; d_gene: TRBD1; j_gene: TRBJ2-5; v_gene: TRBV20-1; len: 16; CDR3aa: CSAPTIGDRGWETQYF; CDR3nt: TGCAGTGCTCCAACCATCGGGGACAGGGGATGGGAGACCCAGTACTTC
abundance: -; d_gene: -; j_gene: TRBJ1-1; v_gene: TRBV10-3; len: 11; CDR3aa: CAIRENTEAFF; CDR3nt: TGTGCCATCAGGGAAAACACTGAAGCTTTCTTT
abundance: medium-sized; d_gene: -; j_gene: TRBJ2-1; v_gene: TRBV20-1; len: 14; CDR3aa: CSASVDTTYNEQFF; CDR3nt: TGCAGTGCTAGCGTGGATACCACCTACAATGAGCAGTTCTTC
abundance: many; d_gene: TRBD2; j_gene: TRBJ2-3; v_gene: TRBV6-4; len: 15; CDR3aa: CASSDSGRGDDTQYF; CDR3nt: TGTGCCAGCAGTGACTCTGGGAGGGGTGATGATACGCAGTATTTT
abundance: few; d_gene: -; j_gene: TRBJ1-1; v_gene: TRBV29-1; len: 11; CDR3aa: CSVDDLTEAFF; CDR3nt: TGCAGCGTTGACGACCTCACTGAAGCTTTCTTT
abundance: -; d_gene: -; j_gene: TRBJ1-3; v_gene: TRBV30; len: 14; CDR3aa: CAWRRGSSGNTIYF; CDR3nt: TGTGCCTGGAGGCGCGGTTCCTCTGGAAACACCATATATTTT
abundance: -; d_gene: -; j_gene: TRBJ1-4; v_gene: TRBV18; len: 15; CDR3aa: CASSPLQTTNEKLFF; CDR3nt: TGTGCCAGCTCACCTTTACAGACAACTAATGAAAAACTGTTTTTT
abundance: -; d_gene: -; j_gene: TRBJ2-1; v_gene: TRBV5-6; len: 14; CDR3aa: CASSFLAPYNEQFF; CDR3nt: TGTGCCAGCAGCTTTCTAGCCCCCTACAATGAGCAGTTCTTC
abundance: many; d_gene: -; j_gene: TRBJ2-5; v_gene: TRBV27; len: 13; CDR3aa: CASSFGAGKTQYF; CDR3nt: TGTGCCAGCAGTTTCGGGGCGGGAAAAACCCAGTACTTC
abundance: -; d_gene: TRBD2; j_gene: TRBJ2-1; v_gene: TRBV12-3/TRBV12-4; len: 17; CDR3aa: CASSWTSGGISYNEQFF; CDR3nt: TGTGCCAGCAGTTGGACTAGCGGGGGAATCTCCTACAATGAGCAGTTCTTC
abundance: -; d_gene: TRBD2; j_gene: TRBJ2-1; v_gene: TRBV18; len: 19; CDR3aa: CASSPPNTRLAGLGGEQFF; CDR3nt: TGTGCCAGCTCACCACCCAATACCAGACTAGCGGGGCTCGGCGGTGAGCAGTTCTTC
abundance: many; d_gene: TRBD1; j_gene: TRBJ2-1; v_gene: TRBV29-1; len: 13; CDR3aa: CSVEGQGYNEQFF; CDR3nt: TGCAGCGTTGAGGGACAGGGATACAATGAGCAGTTCTTC
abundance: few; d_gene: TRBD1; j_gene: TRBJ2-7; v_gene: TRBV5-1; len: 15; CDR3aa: CASSYGDRGTREQYF; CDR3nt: TGCGCCAGCAGCTACGGGGACAGGGGGACGAGGGAGCAGTACTTC
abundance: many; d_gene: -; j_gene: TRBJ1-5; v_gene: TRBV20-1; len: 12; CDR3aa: CSASDSNQPQHF; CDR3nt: TGCAGTGCTAGTGATAGCAATCAGCCCCAGCATTTT
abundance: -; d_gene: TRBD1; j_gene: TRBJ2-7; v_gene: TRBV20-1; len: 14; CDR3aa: CSARQTGGPYEQYF; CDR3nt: TGCAGTGCTAGACAAACAGGGGGCCCCTACGAGCAGTACTTC
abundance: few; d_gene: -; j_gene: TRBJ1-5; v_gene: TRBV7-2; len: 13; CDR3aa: CASSLTGSQPQHF; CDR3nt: TGTGCCAGCAGCTTAACGGGTAGTCAGCCCCAGCATTTT
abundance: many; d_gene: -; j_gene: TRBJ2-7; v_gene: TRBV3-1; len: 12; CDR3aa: CASSHGTFEQYF; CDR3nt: TGTGCCAGCAGCCATGGGACTTTCGAGCAGTACTTC
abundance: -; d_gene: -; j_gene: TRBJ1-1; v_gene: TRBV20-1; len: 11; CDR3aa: CRPWGGTEAFF; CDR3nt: TGCAGGCCTTGGGGGGGCACTGAAGCTTTCTTT
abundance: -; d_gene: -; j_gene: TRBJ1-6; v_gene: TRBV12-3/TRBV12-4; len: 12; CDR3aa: CASTGSSTSLHF; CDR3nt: TGTGCCAGCACCGGGTCCTCCACGTCCCTCCACTTT
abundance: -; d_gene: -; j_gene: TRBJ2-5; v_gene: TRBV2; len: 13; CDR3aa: CASSDNTQETQYF; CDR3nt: TGTGCCAGCAGTGATAATACCCAAGAGACCCAGTACTTC
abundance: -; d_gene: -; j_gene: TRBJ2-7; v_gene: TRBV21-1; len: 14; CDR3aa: CASSKRIERAEQYF; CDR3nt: TGTGCCAGCAGCAAAAGGATCGAACGGGCCGAGCAGTACTTC
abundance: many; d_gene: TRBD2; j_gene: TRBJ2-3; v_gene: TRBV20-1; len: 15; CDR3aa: CSASWPLAGGDTQYF; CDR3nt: TGCAGTGCTAGTTGGCCCCTAGCGGGGGGAGATACGCAGTATTTT
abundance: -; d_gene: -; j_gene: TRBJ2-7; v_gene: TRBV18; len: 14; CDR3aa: CASSPPSLPYEQYF; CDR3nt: TGTGCCAGCTCACCGCCCTCCCTACCCTACGAGCAGTACTTC
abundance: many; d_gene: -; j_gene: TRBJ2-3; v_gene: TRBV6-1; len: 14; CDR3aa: CASSDREGTDTQYF; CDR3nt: TGTGCCAGCAGTGATCGCGAGGGGACAGATACGCAGTATTTT
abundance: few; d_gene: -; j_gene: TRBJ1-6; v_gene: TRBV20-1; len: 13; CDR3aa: CSATGGHGSPLHF; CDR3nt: TGCAGTGCTACGGGAGGGCACGGTTCACCCCTCCACTTT
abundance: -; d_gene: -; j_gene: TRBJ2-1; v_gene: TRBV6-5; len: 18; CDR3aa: CASSYSDSMGGSYNEQFF; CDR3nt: TGTGCCAGCAGTTACTCTGACTCCATGGGGGGCTCCTACAATGAGCAGTTCTTC
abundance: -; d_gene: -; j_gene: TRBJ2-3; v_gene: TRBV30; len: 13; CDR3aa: CASDERGANTQYF; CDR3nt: TGTGCCTCCGACGAGAGGGGCGCGAATACGCAGTATTTT
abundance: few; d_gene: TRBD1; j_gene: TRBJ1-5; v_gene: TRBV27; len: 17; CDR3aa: CASSLSMRDRGYQPQHF; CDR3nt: TGTGCCAGCAGTTTATCGATGCGGGACAGGGGGTATCAGCCCCAGCATTTT
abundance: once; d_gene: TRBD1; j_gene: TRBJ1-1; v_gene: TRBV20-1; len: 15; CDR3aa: CSAPKGQGTGTEAFF; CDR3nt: TGCAGTGCTCCTAAGGGACAGGGAACGGGCACTGAAGCTTTCTTT
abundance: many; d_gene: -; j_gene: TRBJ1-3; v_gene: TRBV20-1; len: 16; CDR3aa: CSARDRRGAYGNTIYF; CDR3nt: TGCAGTGCTAGAGATCGGAGGGGAGCTTACGGAAACACCATATATTTT
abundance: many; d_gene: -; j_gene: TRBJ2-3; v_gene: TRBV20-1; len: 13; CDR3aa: CSASDGSPDTQYF; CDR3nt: TGCAGTGCGTCCGATGGCTCCCCAGATACGCAGTATTTT
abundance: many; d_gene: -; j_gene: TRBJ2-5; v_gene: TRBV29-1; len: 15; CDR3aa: CSVPLGGGASETQYF; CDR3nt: TGCAGCGTCCCACTTGGAGGGGGGGCGTCCGAGACCCAGTACTTC
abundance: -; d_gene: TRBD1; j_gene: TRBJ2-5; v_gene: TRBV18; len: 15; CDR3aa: CASSPPGQGEETQYF; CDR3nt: TGTGCCAGCTCACCACCCGGACAGGGGGAAGAGACCCAGTACTTC
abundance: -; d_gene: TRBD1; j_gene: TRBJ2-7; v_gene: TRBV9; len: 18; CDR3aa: CASSASWRPGQGSYEQYF; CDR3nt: TGTGCCAGCAGCGCTAGTTGGAGGCCGGGACAGGGCTCCTACGAGCAGTACTTC
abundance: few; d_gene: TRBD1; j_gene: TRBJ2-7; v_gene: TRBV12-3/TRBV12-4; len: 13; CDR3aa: CASNGTGTYEQYF; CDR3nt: TGTGCCAGCAACGGGACAGGCACCTACGAGCAGTACTTC
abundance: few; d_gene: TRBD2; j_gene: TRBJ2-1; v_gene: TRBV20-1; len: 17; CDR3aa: CSARTSGGTLSYNEQFF; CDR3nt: TGCAGTGCTAGGACTAGCGGGGGGACACTATCCTACAATGAGCAGTTCTTC
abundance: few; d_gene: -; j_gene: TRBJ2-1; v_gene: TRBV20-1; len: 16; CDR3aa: CSARDTQGTRYNEQFF; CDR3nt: TGCAGTGCTAGAGACACACAGGGAACCAGGTACAATGAGCAGTTCTTC
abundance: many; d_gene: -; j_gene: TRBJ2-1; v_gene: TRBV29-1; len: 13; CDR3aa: CSVEYRAYNEQFF; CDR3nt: TGCAGCGTTGAATACAGGGCCTACAATGAGCAGTTCTTC
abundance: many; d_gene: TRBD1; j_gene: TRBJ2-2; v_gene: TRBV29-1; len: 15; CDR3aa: CSATGTGALGGELFF; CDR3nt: TGCAGCGCAACCGGGACAGGGGCGTTAGGCGGGGAGCTGTTTTTT